Below, one T cell receptor beta chain is given with its context. The junction departs from germline at one end; a sequencing error may be responsible. The data stem from a study of T cell responses to AZD1222 COVID-19 vaccine. The protocol was immunoSEQ multiplex PCR, while the TCRdb copy is restricted to in-frame clones and leaves out a portion. The sample has over 85,000 clones; roughly 90% are singletons. This specimen was peripheral blood, taken 28 days after the second AZD1222 dose. This TCR was sampled from an adult who received the AZD1222 COVID-19 vaccine.

The CDR3 nucleotides read TGTGCCACCAGTGATTTCTCGGTGGGGAAGTGGGACAATGGGCAGTTCTTC. Its translation is CATSDFSVGKWDNGQFF. V gene TRBV24-1 combines with J gene TRBJ2-1; TRBD1 is a possible D gene (6 bases). Germline CDR1 KGHDR, CDR2 SFDVKD. The CDR3 covers 17 residues.